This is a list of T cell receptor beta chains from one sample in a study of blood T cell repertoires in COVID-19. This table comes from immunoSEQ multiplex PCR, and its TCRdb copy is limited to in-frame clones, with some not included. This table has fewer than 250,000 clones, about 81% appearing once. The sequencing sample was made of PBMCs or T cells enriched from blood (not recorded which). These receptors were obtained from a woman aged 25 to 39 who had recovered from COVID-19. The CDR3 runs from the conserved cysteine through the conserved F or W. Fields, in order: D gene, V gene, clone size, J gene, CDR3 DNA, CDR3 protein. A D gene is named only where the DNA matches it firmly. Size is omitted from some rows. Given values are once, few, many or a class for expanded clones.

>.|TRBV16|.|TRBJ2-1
TGTGCCAGCAGCCAAACGGACAGCAATGAGCAGTTCTTC
CASSQTDSNEQFF
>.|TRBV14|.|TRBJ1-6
TGTGCCAGCAGCCCGACAGGCGGAAATTCACCCCTCCACTTT
CASSPTGGNSPLHF
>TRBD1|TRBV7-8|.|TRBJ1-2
TGTGCCAGCAGCTTAGAGGCAGGGGGCTATGGCTACACCTTC
CASSLEAGGYGYTF
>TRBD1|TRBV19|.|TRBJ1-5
TGTGCCAGTAGTATAAGGGTAGGGGGACAGAGCAATCAGCCCCAGCATTTT
CASSIRVGGQSNQPQHF
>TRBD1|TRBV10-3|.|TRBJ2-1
TGTGCCATCAGATGGGACAGGGGCGATAATGAGCAGTTCTTC
CAIRWDRGDNEQFF
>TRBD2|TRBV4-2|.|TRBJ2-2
TGTGCCAGCAGCCAAGGGGATAGCGGGACCGCGAACACCGGGGAGCTGTTTTTT
CASSQGDSGTANTGELFF
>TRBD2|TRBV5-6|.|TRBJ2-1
TGTGCCAGCAGCAAGGGACTAGCGGGGTACAATGAGCAGTTCTTC
CASSKGLAGYNEQFF
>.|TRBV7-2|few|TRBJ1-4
TGTGCCAGCAGCCCATTAGCTGCAACTAATGAAAAACTGTTTTTT
CASSPLAATNEKLFF
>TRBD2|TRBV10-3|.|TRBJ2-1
TGTGCCTCTAACCCGGGGGGGCGGCGGTACAATGAGCAGTTCTTC
CASNPGGRRYNEQFF
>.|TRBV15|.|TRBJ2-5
TGTGCCACCAGTTACCCGGGGGTAGAGACCCAGTACTTC
CATSYPGVETQYF
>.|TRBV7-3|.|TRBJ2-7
TGTGCCAGCAGCCTACTGGCAGGGCGACTCTACGAGCAGTACTTC
CASSLLAGRLYEQYF
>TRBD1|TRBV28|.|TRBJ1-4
TGTGCCAGCAGTCATATGGGACAGCTTGCAACTAATGAAAAACTGTTTTTT
CASSHMGQLATNEKLFF
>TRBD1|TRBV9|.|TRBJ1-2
TGTGCCAGCAGCGTCGGGACAGGGGGCGACTATGGCTACACCTTC
CASSVGTGGDYGYTF
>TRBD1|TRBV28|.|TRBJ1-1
TGTGCCAGCAGGATCCCGGGACAGGGGGCGAATACTGAAGCTTTCTTT
CASRIPGQGANTEAFF
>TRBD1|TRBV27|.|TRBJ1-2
TGTGCCAGCAGCTCGTCAGGGGGCCACGGGGGCTATGGCTACACCTTC
CASSSSGGHGGYGYTF
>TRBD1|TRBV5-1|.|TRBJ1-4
TGCGCCAGCAGGGCCGGGACAGGGGGCGTAGATGGTGAAAAACTGTTTTTT
CASRAGTGGVDGEKLFF
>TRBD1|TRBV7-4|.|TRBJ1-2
TGTGCCAGCAGCACGGACAGGGAGGCCTATGGCTACACCTTC
CASSTDREAYGYTF
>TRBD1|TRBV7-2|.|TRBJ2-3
TGTGCCAGCAGCCCGGACAGGGGGCCCACAGATACGCAGTATTTT
CASSPDRGPTDTQYF
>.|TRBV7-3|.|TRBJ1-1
TGTGCCAGCAGCGTCAACAGGGTCTCGAACACTGAAGCTTTCTTT
CASSVNRVSNTEAFF
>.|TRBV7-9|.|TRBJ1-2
TGTGCCAGCAGCTTTAGGGGGAAGGGCTACACCTTC
CASSFRGKGYTF